These T cell receptor beta chains were read from a single sample in a study of blood T cell repertoires in COVID-19. Sequencing was performed with immunoSEQ multiplex PCR; in TCRdb, only in-frame clones are kept and a portion is missing. The sample contains some 250,000 clones, just under 90% of which appear only once. Sequencing was carried out using PBMCs or T cells enriched from blood (not recorded which). Source of these receptors: a woman in her 30s with acute COVID-19. The CDR3 runs from the conserved cysteine through the conserved F or W. Each record gives: V gene, CDR3 length, D gene, J gene, clone size, CDR3 DNA, CDR3 protein. The D gene is left open where the match is weak. Clone size is given for some rows only: seen once, a few or many times, or a class if the clone is expanded.

>TRBV6-5|15|TRBD1|TRBJ1-1|-
TGTGCCAGCAGTTTAGAGGGGGCGCGGGGCACTGAAGCTTTCTTT
CASSLEGARGTEAFF
>TRBV24-1|17|TRBD2|TRBJ2-7|-
TGTGCCACCAGTGACCCCCGGGCTAGCGGGGATAGCTACGAGCAGTACTTC
CATSDPRASGDSYEQYF
>TRBV6-5|15|-|TRBJ2-7|-
TGTGCCAGCAGTCGCTCTGGGCAGGGTGCCTACGAGCAGTACTTC
CASSRSGQGAYEQYF
>TRBV7-8|15|-|TRBJ2-3|-
TGTGCCAGCAGCTTAGTCCAAAGGGAGATGGATACGCAGTATTTT
CASSLVQREMDTQYF
>TRBV2|15|TRBD1|TRBJ1-3|-
TGTGCCAGCAGTCGACCGGGACAGGGTGTAAACACCATATATTTT
CASSRPGQGVNTIYF
>TRBV10-1|14|-|TRBJ1-6|-
TGCGCCAGCAGTGTGGGCAGGGGTTATGCACCCCTCCACTTT
CASSVGRGYAPLHF
>TRBV5-5|14|-|TRBJ2-7|-
TGTGCCAGCAGCTCCACGCCCGGAGCCTACGAGCAGTACTTC
CASSSTPGAYEQYF
>TRBV27|16|TRBD1|TRBJ1-2|-
TGTGCCAGCAGTCGAGACAGGGACCCGTATGTTCATGGCTACACCTTC
CASSRDRDPYVHGYTF
>TRBV5-1|13|-|TRBJ1-5|-
TGCGCCAGCAGCGGGGGAGGGGATCAGCCCCAGCATTTT
CASSGGGDQPQHF
>TRBV7-2|15|TRBD2|TRBJ2-1|-
TGTGCCAGCAGTCCAAGCGGGGTAGTCTACAATGAGCAGTTCTTC
CASSPSGVVYNEQFF
>TRBV9|15|TRBD1|TRBJ2-5|-
TGTGCCAGCAGCCCGTCGACAGGGCCGGTTGAGACCCAGTACTTC
CASSPSTGPVETQYF
>TRBV11-2|11|-|TRBJ1-1|-
TGTGCCAGCAGCTTAGCAGAGGGAGCTTTCTTT
CASSLAEGAFF
>TRBV13|13|TRBD2|TRBJ2-5|-
TGTGCCAGCGCGCGACTAGCAATGGAGACCCAGTACTTC
CASARLAMETQYF
>TRBV4-3|15|TRBD1|TRBJ1-2|-
TGCGCCAGCAGCCCCGGGACAGGGGTTAGCTATGGCTACACCTTC
CASSPGTGVSYGYTF
>TRBV4-3|16|-|TRBJ1-2|-
TGCGCCAGCAGCCAAGATGTGGGACAAACTAACTATGGCTACACCTTC
CASSQDVGQTNYGYTF
>TRBV5-1|14|-|TRBJ1-6|-
TGCGCCAGCAGCATCAGGGGAAGGGAATCACCCCTCCACTTT
CASSIRGRESPLHF
>TRBV11-2|13|TRBD1|TRBJ2-5|-
TGTGCCAGCAGCTTTGACAGGGGAGAGACCCAGTACTTC
CASSFDRGETQYF
>TRBV6-5|12|-|TRBJ1-2|-
TGTGCCAGCAGAAGAACCGCGTCCGGCTACACCTTC
CASRRTASGYTF
>TRBV2|15|TRBD2|TRBJ2-2|-
TGTGCCAGCAGGCCCACGGGGAGGGACACCGGGGAGCTGTTTTTT
CASRPTGRDTGELFF
>TRBV24-1|13|-|TRBJ2-7|-
TGTGCCACCAAAGGAGGGGACAGCTACGAGCAGTACTTC
CATKGGDSYEQYF
>TRBV24-1|14|-|TRBJ2-2|-
TGTGCCACCAGTACGCCGCGAGCGCCCGGGGAGCTGTTTTTT
CATSTPRAPGELFF
>TRBV29-1|14|-|TRBJ1-4|-
TGCAGCGTTGCTGCGGGGAGGGCTAATGAAAAACTGTTTTTT
CSVAAGRANEKLFF
>TRBV7-9|15|-|TRBJ2-6|-
TGTGCCAGCAGCTTATCAGGGTCCGGGGCCAACGTCCTGACTTTC
CASSLSGSGANVLTF
>TRBV9|17|TRBD1|TRBJ1-6|-
TGTGCCAGCAGCGTTGGGACAGGGGGACCGTATAATTCACCCCTCCACTTT
CASSVGTGGPYNSPLHF
>TRBV9|12|-|TRBJ1-2|-
TGTGCCAGCAGGCAGGGTAACTATGGCTACACCTTC
CASRQGNYGYTF
>TRBV18|16|-|TRBJ1-2|few
TGTGCCAGCTCACCAGACGGGGCAGGGGACGACTATGGCTACACCTTC
CASSPDGAGDDYGYTF
>TRBV2|13|TRBD1|TRBJ2-1|-
TGTGCCAGCAGCAAAGACAGGGGGCCTGAGCAGTTCTTC
CASSKDRGPEQFF